The T cell receptor (beta chain) under discussion was sequenced for a study of T cell responses to AZD1222 COVID-19 vaccine. Trimming removed 6 bases at V and 6 bases at J, with 11 bases between. CDR3 length equals 12 residues. Germline V gives CDR1 LNHDA, CDR2 SQIVND (reference sequence). In its sample, this clone was seen once. Antigen specificity is unknown. The protocol was immunoSEQ multiplex PCR, while the TCRdb copy is restricted to in-frame clones and leaves out a portion. The table records over 100,000 clones, around 91% of them present only once. Study-wide results and caveats: After two AZD1222 doses, spike-specific TCR breadth and depth rose versus day 0. White British ancestry dominated among donors, who included more females, and clonal diversity was possibly underestimated. As reported, nearly half of all spike-specific TCRs target variant regions that are unmutated.

Sequencing was performed on peripheral blood, taken on day 0 of AZD1222 vaccination. The chain carries TRBV19 and TRBJ1-1; D gene uncertain. This sequence originates from an adult in good health. CDR3 in DNA: TGTGCCAGTAGAGGGATCTACGCTGAAGCTTTCTTT. Translated: CASRGIYAEAFF.